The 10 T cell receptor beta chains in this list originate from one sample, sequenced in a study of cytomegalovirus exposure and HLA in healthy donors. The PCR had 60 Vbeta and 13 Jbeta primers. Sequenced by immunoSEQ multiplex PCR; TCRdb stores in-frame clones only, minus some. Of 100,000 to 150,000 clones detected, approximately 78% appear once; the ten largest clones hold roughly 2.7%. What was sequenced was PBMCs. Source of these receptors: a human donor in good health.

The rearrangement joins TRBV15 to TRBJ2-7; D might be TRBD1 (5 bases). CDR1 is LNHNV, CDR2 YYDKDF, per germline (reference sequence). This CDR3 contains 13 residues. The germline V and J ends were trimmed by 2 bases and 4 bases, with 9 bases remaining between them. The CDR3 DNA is TGTGCCACCAGCAGACCCCCAGGGTACGAGCAGTACTTC. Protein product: CATSRPPGYEQYF.

This CDR3 reads CASSGPTSGDTYEQYF. The CDR3 DNA reads TGTGCCAGCAGCGGTCCAACTAGCGGGGATACCTACGAGCAGTACTTC. The V and J genes are TRBV9 and TRBJ2-7; 10 bases are shared with TRBD2. CDR3 size: 16 residues. J lost 2 bases, V lost 3 bases, and 8 bases had no gene match. CDR1 SGDLS and CDR2 YYNGEE come from the germline V gene.

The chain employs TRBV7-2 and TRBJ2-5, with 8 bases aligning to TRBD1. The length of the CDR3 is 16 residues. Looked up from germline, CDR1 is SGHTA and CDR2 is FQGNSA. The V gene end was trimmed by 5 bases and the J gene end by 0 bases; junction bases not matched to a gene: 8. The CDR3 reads CASSRDNRGYQETQYF. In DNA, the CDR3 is TGTGCCAGCAGCCGAGACAACAGGGGGTACCAAGAGACCCAGTACTTC.

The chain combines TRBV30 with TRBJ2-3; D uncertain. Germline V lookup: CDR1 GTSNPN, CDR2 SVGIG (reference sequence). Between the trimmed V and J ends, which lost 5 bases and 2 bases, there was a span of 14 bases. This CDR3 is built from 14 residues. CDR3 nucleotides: TGTGCCTGGCAAAGTCACCGGGTCACAGATACGCAGTATTTT. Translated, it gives CAWQSHRVTDTQYF.

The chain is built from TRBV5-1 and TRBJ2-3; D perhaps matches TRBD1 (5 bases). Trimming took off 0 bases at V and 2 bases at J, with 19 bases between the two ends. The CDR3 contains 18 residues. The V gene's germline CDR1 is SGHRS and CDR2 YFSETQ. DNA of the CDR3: TGCGCCAGCAGCTTGGGGGCGACAGTTCTGGGTAACACAGATACGCAGTATTTT. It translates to CASSLGATVLGNTDTQYF.

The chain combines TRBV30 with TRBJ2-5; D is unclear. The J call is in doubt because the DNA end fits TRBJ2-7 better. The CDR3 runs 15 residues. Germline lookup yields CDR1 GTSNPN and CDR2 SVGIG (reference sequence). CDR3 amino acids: CASLSTSSYPYEQYF. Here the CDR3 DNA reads TGTGCCTCCCTCTCCACGTCCTCATACCCCTACGAGCAGTACTTC.

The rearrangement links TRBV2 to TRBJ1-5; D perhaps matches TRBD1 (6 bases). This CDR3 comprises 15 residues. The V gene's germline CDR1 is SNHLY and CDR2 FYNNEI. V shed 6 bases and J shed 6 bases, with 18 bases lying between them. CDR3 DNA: TGTGCCAGCAGAAGGGGTGACAGGTCAGGTCAGCCCCAGCATTTT. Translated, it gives CASRRGDRSGQPQHF.

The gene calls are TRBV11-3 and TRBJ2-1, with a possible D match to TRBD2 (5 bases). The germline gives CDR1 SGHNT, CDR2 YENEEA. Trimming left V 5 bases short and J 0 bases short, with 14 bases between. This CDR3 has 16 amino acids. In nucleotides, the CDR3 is TGTGCCAGCAGCGCAGGAGGCCGATTCTCCTACAATGAGCAGTTCTTC. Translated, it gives CASSAGGRFSYNEQFF.

CDR3 DNA: TGTGCCACTCGAGGGGGCCCCACCGGGGAGCTGTTTTTT. It encodes CATRGGPTGELFF. The V gene is TRBV10-3, the J gene TRBJ2-2; 7 positions agree with TRBD1. Germline values: CDR1 ENHRY, CDR2 SYGVKD. The V gene end was trimmed by 10 bases and the J gene end by 4 bases; junction bases not matched to a gene: 6. The CDR3 runs 13 residues.

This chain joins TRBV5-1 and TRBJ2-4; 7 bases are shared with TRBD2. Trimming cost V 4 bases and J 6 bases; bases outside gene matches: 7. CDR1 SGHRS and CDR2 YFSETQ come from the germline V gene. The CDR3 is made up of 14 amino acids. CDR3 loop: CASSPGLTGNIQYF. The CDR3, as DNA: TGCGCCAGCAGCCCGGGACTAACGGGAAACATTCAGTACTTC.